This T cell receptor (beta chain) was captured in a study of T cell repertoires in cytomegalovirus infection. Concerning this clonotype itself: Antigen unknown.

This CDR3 spans 12 amino acids. V dropped 4 bases and J dropped 5 bases, with 8 bases sitting between them. Germline CDR1 is SNHLY and CDR2 is FYNNEI. MiXCR was run by TCRdb on the reads, yielding one entry per CDR3 protein. Of about 350,000 distinct CDR3 sequences listed, about 35% are singletons. This TCR came from a human donor in good health (CMV status not recorded). Some clones in this sample may be carry-over from other donors' samples. The specimen comprised cultured PBMCs, sampled from culture after CMV antigen stimulation. This sequence joins TRBV2 and TRBJ1-1; D is unresolved. The CDR3, as DNA: TGTGCCAGCAGTGTGGGGTTTACTGAAGCTTTCTTT. Protein: CASSVGFTEAFF. Drawing the rest from reference TRBV2 and TRBJ1-1, the complete variable domain is EPEVTQTPSHQVTQMGQEVILRCVPISNHLYFYWYRQILGQKVEFLVSFYNNEISEKSEIFDDQFSVERPDGSNFTLKIRSTKLEDSAMYFCASSVGFTEAFFGQGTRLTVV.